Here is one T cell receptor beta chain with its context. Its target is unknown. This sample is part of a study of T cell responses to AZD1222 COVID-19 vaccine. Whole-study results and caveats: Just a handful of people given AZD1222 tested seropositive at baseline.

This table comes from immunoSEQ multiplex PCR, and its TCRdb copy is limited to in-frame clones, with some not included. In the table there are around 80,000 clones, 70% to 90% of which are singletons. CDR3 length equals 16 residues. The ends lost 1 base at V and 5 bases at J; junction bases unmatched: 5. From germline, CDR1 is KGHDR and CDR2 SFDVKD. The source is an adult who received the AZD1222 COVID-19 vaccine. The chain uses TRBV24-1 and TRBJ1-5; 9 positions agree with TRBD1. The starting material was peripheral blood, obtained 28 days after the second AZD1222 dose. DNA of the CDR3: TGTGCCACCAGTGATTTAAGGTGGACAGGGGATCAGCCCCAGCATTTT. Translating gives CATSDLRWTGDQPQHF.